Below are 25 T cell receptor beta chains sequenced from a single sample in a study of T cells after yellow fever vaccination. Via MiXCR, TCRdb re-called the 5' RACE reads, giving one row per CDR3 protein. Of fewer than 650,000 distinct CDR3 sequences listed, 20% to 25% are singletons. The source was PBMCs, collected around 3 weeks after the first yellow fever vaccination. All receptors derive from a man aged 18-30 years who received the YFV17D yellow fever vaccine.

This clonotype was seen more than once but under ten times. The chain carries TRBV20-1 and TRBJ2-5, with D possibly being TRBD2 (5 bases). This CDR3 has 11 residues. Germline lookup yields CDR1 DFQATT and CDR2 SNEGSKA (reference sequence). V shed 4 bases and J shed 5 bases, with 8 bases lying between them. CDR3 sequence reads: CSAMPGETQYF. DNA of the CDR3: TGCAGTGCTATGCCGGGGGAGACCCAGTACTTC.

V gene TRBV20-1 combines with J gene TRBJ1-5; D might be TRBD1 (6 bases). Germline lookup yields CDR1 DFQATT and CDR2 SNEGSKA (reference sequence). The ends were cut back, 2 bases at V and 4 bases at J, with 12 bases in the middle. The CDR3 totals 14 residues. CDR3 in DNA: TGCAGTGCTAGACCAGGGGCTATGAATCAGCCCCAGCATTTT. It encodes CSARPGAMNQPQHF.

This chain links TRBV20-1 with TRBJ2-6; D perhaps matches TRBD2 (7 bases). Germline assignment: CDR1 DFQATT and CDR2 SNEGSKA (reference sequence). CDR3 length equals 16 residues. Trimming left V 1 base short and J 4 bases short, with 14 bases between. The CDR3 DNA is TGCAGTGCTAGAGGTGGGGGGGCTGCCGGGGCCAACGTCCTGACTTTC. It codes for CSARGGGAAGANVLTF.

Remarks on this clonotype: This could be a read error, since a much larger clone is one nucleotide away. CDR3 amino acids: CTSSSGGAAQYF. CDR3 nucleotides: TGTACCAGCAGTAGCGGGGGGGCAGCGCAGTACTTC. The V gene is TRBV7-2, the J gene TRBJ2-7, with 11 bases that match TRBD2. The germline gives CDR1 SGHTA, CDR2 FQGNSA. V lost 6 bases, J lost 9 bases, and 4 bases stayed unmatched. The CDR3 is made up of 12 amino acids.

This clonotype was counted a few times. The chain carries TRBV5-4 and TRBJ1-1, with TRBD1 matching over 9 bases. The CDR3 spans 13 residues. Germline-derived CDR1 and CDR2 are SGHNT and YYREEE (reference sequence). The V gene end was trimmed by 4 bases and the J gene end by 7 bases; junction bases not matched to a gene: 5. The CDR3 coding sequence is TGTGCCAGCAGCATAGACAGGGGGGGTGAAGCTTTCTTT. As protein: CASSIDRGGEAFF.

This clonotype was picked up a small number of times. The V and J genes are TRBV10-2 and TRBJ2-5; 10 bases are shared with TRBD1. Trimming at V came to 4 bases and at J to 6 bases, leaving 2 bases not matched to a gene. The length of the CDR3 is 13 residues. CDR1 is WSHSY, CDR2 SAAADI, per germline. The CDR3 region has the DNA TGCGCCAGCAGTGGGACAGGGGGGAAGACCCAGTACTTC. It codes for CASSGTGGKTQYF.

The rearrangement uses TRBV2 and TRBJ1-6; D remains ambiguous. Germline CDR1 and CDR2: SNHLY and FYNNEI. The V and J ends lost 9 bases and 5 bases respectively, with 14 bases between them. CDR3 length equals 14 residues. The CDR3 DNA sequence: TGTGCCAGAGAAAGATGGCGGGATAATTCACCCCTCCACTTT. Protein: CARERWRDNSPLHF.

The chain links TRBV5-1 to TRBJ1-1, with D maybe TRBD1 (5 bases). Germline CDR1 SGHRS, CDR2 YFSETQ. Trimming left V 9 bases short and J 0 bases short, with 18 bases between. The CDR3 contains 15 residues. CDR3 sequence (DNA): TGCGCCACCTCCCCCTCCGGGGGTATGAACACTGAAGCTTTCTTT. It codes for CATSPSGGMNTEAFF.

CDR3 sequence reads: CASSRGDGETQYF. In DNA form, the CDR3 reads TGTGCCAGCAGCCGCGGGGACGGAGAGACCCAGTACTTC. The chain links TRBV12-3 or TRBV12-4 to TRBJ2-5; maybe TRBD2 (6 bases). This CDR3 has 13 residues. V lost 6 bases and J 4 bases, leaving 12 bases between the germline ends.

This clonotype came up a few times. The rearrangement joins TRBV9 to TRBJ2-3; tentatively, D is TRBD1 (6 bases). The germline gives CDR1 SGDLS, CDR2 YYNGEE. V was pared by 7 bases and J by 0 bases, with 18 bases between. This CDR3 is built from 16 residues. CDR3 nucleotide sequence: TGTGCCAGCTCCTCATCCCGGGGACAAAGCACAGATACGCAGTATTTT. Translating gives CASSSSRGQSTDTQYF.

Only a few counts were recorded for this clonotype. The chain uses TRBV4-2 and TRBJ1-5; D is undetermined. This CDR3 is 13 amino acids long. Germline V gene sequence: CDR1 LGHNA, CDR2 YNFKEQ. V was pared by 6 bases and J by 8 bases, with 14 bases between. CDR3 DNA sequence: TGTGCCAGCAGGAAGGAGTATTCGGAGCCCCAGCATTTT. Translation gives CASRKEYSEPQHF.

The rearrangement uses TRBV7-2 and TRBJ1-5, with 7 bases matching TRBD1. Trimming took 1 base from V and 7 from J; bases not matched to a gene: 7. The CDR3 length is 15 residues. Germline lookup yields CDR1 SGHTA and CDR2 FQGNSA. CDR3 nucleotides: TGTGCCAGCAGCTTAGGAGGACAGGCACGACAGCCCCAGCATTTT. It specifies CASSLGGQARQPQHF. Full variable domain (missing parts from reference TRBV7-2 and TRBJ1-5): GAGVSQSPSNKVTEKGKDVELRCDPISGHTALYWYRQSLGQGLEFLIYFQGNSAPDKSGLPSDRFSAERTGGSVSTLTIQRTQQEDSAVYLCASSLGGQARQPQHFGDGTRLSIL.

The chain has TRBV3-1 and TRBJ2-7, with D possibly matching TRBD1 (6 bases). V was shortened by 4 bases and J by 0 bases, with 10 bases between the two germline ends. Per the germline V gene, CDR1 is LGHDT and CDR2 is YNNKEL (reference sequence). The CDR3 loop spans 14 amino acids. The CDR3: CASSLRDNSYEQYF. The DNA of the CDR3 is TGTGCCAGCAGCCTCCGGGACAACTCCTACGAGCAGTACTTC.

This clonotype has a count of ten or more. The chain links TRBV27 to TRBJ2-2; D is possibly TRBD1 (5 bases). CDR1 is MNHEY and CDR2 is SMNVEV in the germline V gene (reference sequence). The length of the CDR3 is 15 residues. V gave up 1 base and J gave up 1 base, with 7 bases separating them. CDR3 sequence: CASSLLGQNTGELFF. The CDR3 DNA reads TGTGCCAGCAGTTTATTAGGACAGAACACCGGGGAGCTGTTTTTT.

The chain joins TRBV11-2 to TRBJ2-7, with D perhaps matching TRBD2 (6 bases). The CDR3 covers 15 residues. V was trimmed by 0 bases and J by 6 bases, leaving 15 bases between them. Germline lookup yields CDR1 SGHAT and CDR2 FQNNGV. Written as DNA, the CDR3 is TGTGCCAGCAGCTTAGAGGGACTCCCCTGCCGCGAGCAGTACGTC. This codes for CASSLEGLPCREQYV.

This clonotype has more than one count but fewer than ten. The chain has TRBV4-3 and TRBJ2-7; D is undetermined. The CDR3 totals 15 residues. The V gene lost 1 base and the J gene lost 6 bases, with 16 bases spanning the gap. The germline CDR1 and CDR2 sequences are LGHNA and YSLEER. CDR3 region: CASSQGTALGSEQYF. The CDR3 nucleotides read TGCGCCAGCAGCCAAGGGACCGCCCTGGGGTCCGAGCAGTACTTC.

The chain employs TRBV29-1 and TRBJ2-1, with D uncertain. V was trimmed by 4 bases and J by 6 bases, leaving 4 bases between them. CDR1 is SQVTM and CDR2 is ANQGSEA in the germline V gene. This CDR3 contains 10 residues. The CDR3, as DNA: TGCAGCGTTGGAGGCAATGAGCAGTTCTTC. Protein product: CSVGGNEQFF.

The chain couples TRBV4-1 to TRBJ1-4; D may be TRBD1 (5 bases). Germline V gene data show CDR1 as MGHRA and CDR2 as YSYEKL. The CDR3 is 14 amino acids. Between the trimmed V and J ends, which lost 6 bases and 6 bases, there was a span of 14 bases. The DNA for the CDR3 is TGCGCCAGCAGTCCCGCGGGGGAGGATGAAAAACTGTTTTTT. As protein: CASSPAGEDEKLFF.

The table lists this clonotype with a few counts. The DNA of the CDR3 is TGCAGTGCTAGGTACAGTGGAAACACCATATATTTT. It translates to CSARYSGNTIYF. This chain joins TRBV20-1 and TRBJ1-3; D remains unclear. The CDR3 has 12 amino acids. V lost 3 bases, J lost 3 bases, and 6 bases lay in between. Germline CDR1 and CDR2: DFQATT and SNEGSKA (reference sequence).

The rearrangement joins TRBV7-2 to TRBJ1-3, with no clear D. V dropped 2 bases and J dropped 8 bases, with 16 bases sitting between them. The CDR3 covers 15 residues. The germline gives CDR1 SGHTA, CDR2 FQGNSA. In DNA, the CDR3 is TGTGCCAGCAGCTTATTCCTTGGGGTGGTGGACACCATATATTTT. Its translation is CASSLFLGVVDTIYF.

The chain is built from TRBV12-5 and TRBJ2-3; no clear D gene. Germline CDR1 LGHNT, CDR2 FRNRAP. The CDR3 totals 13 residues. Trimming took 6 bases from V and 4 from J, leaving 11 bases between them. CDR3 bases: TGTGCTAGTGGGCAACAGATCCCAGATACGCAGTATTTT. Protein product: CASGQQIPDTQYF.

This clonotype was detected only a few times. J is TRBJ2-7 and V is TRBV5-1; D might be TRBD1 (5 bases). The CDR3 length is 14 residues. Per the germline V gene, CDR1 is SGHRS and CDR2 is YFSETQ. Trimming removed 3 bases at V and 7 bases at J, with 17 bases between. The CDR3 bases are TGCGCCAGCAGCTCGAGTGCAGGGCCGAGTGAGCAGTACTTC. Amino acids: CASSSSAGPSEQYF.

This rearrangement joins TRBV18 to TRBJ1-1; 8 bases match TRBD1. V dropped 2 bases and J dropped 8; count of bases not matched to a gene: 4. There are 13 residues in the CDR3. The germline V gene has CDR1 KGHSH and CDR2 LQKENI. The CDR3 protein is CASSPVQGAEAFF. DNA of the CDR3: TGTGCCAGCTCACCAGTTCAGGGGGCGGAAGCTTTCTTT.

The rearrangement joins TRBV5-4 to TRBJ2-7; 13 bases are shared with TRBD2. V shed 2 bases, J shed 2 bases, and the junction held 7 bases outside the gene matches. This CDR3 contains 17 residues. Germline-derived CDR1 and CDR2 are SGHNT and YYREEE (reference sequence). This CDR3 is CASSFGLAGAPPYEQYV. The CDR3 DNA reads TGTGCCAGCAGCTTTGGACTAGCGGGGGCGCCCCCCTACGAGCAGTACGTC.

This sequence joins TRBV4-1 and TRBJ2-2; no clear D gene. This CDR3 has 15 residues. The V end lost 1 base, the J end lost 0 bases, and 6 bases lay between the germline ends. Germline CDR1 reads MGHRA; CDR2 reads YSYEKL. The CDR3 DNA is TGCGCCAGCAGCCAAGCAAATACGAACACCGGGGAGCTGTTTTTT. The encoded protein is CASSQANTNTGELFF.